This T cell receptor (beta chain) was found in a study of blood T cells in healthy people across ages (dated by TCRdb to about 2015). For the study in its entirety: In model experiments, roughly one uniquely barcoded TCR beta cDNA molecule per two T cells was captured by template switching. Age-related changes in TCR beta repertoire diversity were measured in the study by deep sequencing normalized with unique cDNA molecular identifiers. The donors were split into four age groups: young (average 16 years), middle-aged (roughly 42), aged (about 62) and long-lived (82). Donors of different ages were randomly distributed across sequencing lanes to avoid experimental bias. Two additional independent replicas of 1 million unique cDNA reads from the same blood draw were analyzed for two donors (one aged 18 to 29 and one aged 80 or older). Broader findings and caveats from the paper: Because donor CMV infection status was unknown, age-related changes in expanded clonotypes were potentially confounded. Observed TCR beta diversity per million T cells fell roughly linearly with age, and a significant reduction was already apparent by age roughly 40. Total diversity estimates from one million sequenced T cells were considered lower bounds and underestimates. Compared with the aged group, more naive CD4+ T cells, fewer expanded clones and increased TCR diversity were shown by the long-lived group, suggesting age selection. Conclusive comparison of naive and antigen-experienced compartments was prevented by the profiling of bulk unsorted PBMCs. Observed TCR beta diversity correlated strongly with the percentage of naive T cells measured by flow cytometry.

CDR1 SGHRS and CDR2 YFSETQ were looked up in the germline V gene. V and J are trimmed by 3 bases and 5 bases, and the gene matches miss 11 bases of the junction. Including cysteine and phenylalanine, the CDR3 has 16 amino acids. Only the CDR3 DNA is retained, 48 bases long and in frame from the first base. Receptor amplification or capture employed 5' RACE. Sequencing was performed on an Illumina HiSeq 2500. A second 7 to 11 cycle PCR used a sample-barcoded 5' primer and a J-beta primer mix. Each TCR beta cDNA molecule received a unique molecular identifier from a template-switch 5' adaptor carrying 12 random nucleotides. At least 2.5 million CDR3-containing paired-end reads were obtained from each sample. All of the RNA was converted into first-strand cDNA using the Mint cDNA synthesis kit, with a TRBC-specific oligonucleotide serving as the primer. All cDNA was treated with uracil-DNA glycosylase and then went through a first 18-cycle PCR with the universal primers M1SS and BC2_uni_R. The study's own analysis went as follows. Normalization of each sample was performed by random selection of 1 million high-quality reads, each carrying a distinct molecular identifier. Instead of being binned into consensus sequences, reads that shared molecular identifiers were thrown out. CDR3 identification, clonotype clustering and error correction used MiTCR with a Q25 quality threshold and the strictest error-elimination algorithm. A nonparametric unseen species model with Euler transformation was used to estimate a lower bound on total TCR beta diversity. Starting from the raw public reads, TCRdb applied fastp trimming at Q25, assembled clones with MiXCR and retained in-frame beta chains. Identical CDR3 proteins give one entry, which carries the most common genes and DNA. These V and J calls originate from TCRdb's pipeline instead of the authors' own analysis. The sample contains some 1.6 million distinct CDR3 sequences, around 35% of them found a single time. The biggest ten clones account for around 11% of the sample.

As concerns this clonotype: Its antigen remains undetermined. Qualities for individual bases were not recorded, and no much larger clone is one base off.

The donors were under 40 Caucasian individuals from Russia, aged 6 to 90 years, who were systemically healthy. Each donor gave 9.5 to 10 milliliters of peripheral blood, drawn into EDTA-treated Vacutainer tubes. Ficoll-Paque density-gradient centrifugation was used to isolate PBMCs, with at least 7 million obtained per sample. Trizol reagent was used to extract total RNA from PBMCs, with at least 5.5 micrograms per sample. The percentages of naive CD45RAhigh/CD27high T cells were determined by flow cytometry on a PBMC aliquot from every donor. Material: blood. The clonotype comes from a woman aged 25 to 45 in good health. Recombination linked TRBV5-1 to TRBJ2-1; TRBD2 matches 7 bases in the middle. The CDR3 has the sequence CASSSVGREFDNEQFF. At the DNA level, the sequence is TGCGCCAGCAGCTCGGTAGGGCGGGAGTTCGACAATGAGCAGTTCTTC.